The rows below give T cell receptor beta chains drawn from one sample of a study of blood T cell repertoires in COVID-19. Some clones are missing from TCRdb's copy, which holds only in-frame ones; the method was immunoSEQ multiplex PCR. The sample lists over 85,000 clones; roughly nine tenths were seen once. The sample was peripheral blood. The receptors derive from a male donor with acute or convalescent COVID-19. The CDR3 runs from the conserved cysteine through the conserved F or W. Each record gives: CDR3 DNA, CDR3 protein, J gene, V gene, D gene, clone size. D genes are given only for firm matches. Expanded clones get a size class; other rows say once, few or many, or leave the size out.

TGTGCCAGCAGGCCCGGGGCAGGGGCCGCTTCACCCCTCCACTTT CASRPGAGAASPLHF TRBJ1-6 TRBV2 . .
TGTGCCATCAGTGATGGACAGGGCAATTCACCCCTCCACTTT CAISDGQGNSPLHF TRBJ1-6 TRBV10-3 TRBD1 .
TGTGCCAGCAGTTACGGACAGGGGCGAGTGAATGAAAAACTGTTTTTT CASSYGQGRVNEKLFF TRBJ1-4 TRBV6-5 TRBD1 .
TGCAGCGCCCGCCTCCAGGGGGGAGATTCACCCCTCCACTTT CSARLQGGDSPLHF TRBJ1-6 TRBV29-1 TRBD1 .
TGTGCCAGCAGCCAAGGAGGGACAGGGGACACTGAAGCTTTCTTT CASSQGGTGDTEAFF TRBJ1-1 TRBV3-1/TRBV3-2 TRBD1 .
TGTGCCAGCAATACAAGGGGCCATCAGCCCCAGCATTTT CASNTRGHQPQHF TRBJ1-5 TRBV19 . .
TGTGCCACCAGCAACCAGGACAGGCACTCCTATGGCTACACCTTC CATSNQDRHSYGYTF TRBJ1-2 TRBV15 TRBD1 .
TGTGCCAGCAGCCAGAACACAGGGGAGTTGAACACTGAAGCTTTCTTT CASSQNTGELNTEAFF TRBJ1-1 TRBV4-2 TRBD1 .
TGTGCCAGCAGCCCCGGGACAGCGAACTATGGCTACACCTTC CASSPGTANYGYTF TRBJ1-2 TRBV7-3 TRBD1 few
TGTGCCAGCAGCCTAGCCTACAGGGGCCGGAATGAAAAACTGTTTTTT CASSLAYRGRNEKLFF TRBJ1-4 TRBV7-2 TRBD1 .
TGCGCCAGCAGCTTGGGCCCCCTAGCGGGGGGGCCGATTTACTTC CASSLGPLAGGPIYF TRBJ2-4 TRBV5-1 TRBD2 .
TGCGCCAGCAGCTTGGCCATTGAGCAGTTCTTC CASSLAIEQFF TRBJ2-1 TRBV5-1 . once
TGTGCCAGCAGTCCTCAGGGGAACACTGAAGCTTTCTTT CASSPQGNTEAFF TRBJ1-1 TRBV2 . .
TGTGCCACCAGTGAGTGGGGGGGGAATGAGCAGTTCTTC CATSEWGGNEQFF TRBJ2-1 TRBV24-1 TRBD2 .
TGTGCCACCCCCTTAGGGGGCGGCAATCAGCCCCAGCATTTT CATPLGGGNQPQHF TRBJ1-5 TRBV2 TRBD1 .
TGTGCCAGCAGCTTGTGGGCCTCTCCCGGCACCGGGGAGCTGTTTTTT CASSLWASPGTGELFF TRBJ2-2 TRBV7-8 . once
TGTGCCAGCAGTTCGACAGGGTGGACTGAAGCTTTCTTT CASSSTGWTEAFF TRBJ1-1 TRBV12-3/TRBV12-4 TRBD1 .
TGTGCCAGCAGTGTACTCCCCTCGACAGCGAACACTGAAGCTTTCTTT CASSVLPSTANTEAFF TRBJ1-1 TRBV6-4 . .
TGTGCCAGCAGTTTGGGGGCGAATTCACCCCTCCACTTT CASSLGANSPLHF TRBJ1-6 TRBV27 . .
TGTGCCATCATAACCGGTGGCTACACCTTC CAIITGGYTF TRBJ1-2 TRBV10-3 . .